This TCR beta chain stems from a study of T cell repertoires in cytomegalovirus infection. Broader study findings: In two of eight donors, the top clonotype was HLA-C-restricted CMV-specific.

As for this clonotype: Its target is not known.

The germline CDR1 and CDR2 sequences are MNHEY and SMNVEV (reference sequence). Trimming removed 0 bases at V and 7 bases at J, with 7 bases between. CDR3 size: 13 residues. MiXCR was run by TCRdb on the reads, yielding one entry per CDR3 protein. The sample records under 200,000 distinct CDR3 sequences, 20% to 25% being singletons. The chain links TRBV27 to TRBJ2-1, with unresolved D. The TCR originated in a human donor in good health (CMV status not recorded). Some clones in this sample may be carry-over from other donors' samples. This specimen consisted of CD8+ T cells from cultured PBMCs, obtained from culture after CMV antigen stimulation. The CDR3 spells CASSLSGRNEQFF. The CDR3 DNA sequence: TGTGCCAGCAGTTTATCTGGAAGAAATGAGCAGTTCTTC.